The rows below give T cell receptor beta chains drawn from one sample of a study of T cell repertoires in cytomegalovirus infection. These receptors lack a known antigen. TCRdb analysed the reads with MiXCR anew, one entry per CDR3 protein. The table lists some 130,000 distinct CDR3 sequences, more than 25% of them singletons. The material was CD8+ T cells from cultured PBMCs, obtained from culture after CMV antigen stimulation. The receptors derive from a human donor in good health (CMV status not recorded). Some clones in this sample may be carry-over from other donors' samples. CDR3s include the opening cysteine and the closing phenylalanine or tryptophan. The D gene is left open where the match is weak. The listing skips clone size in some rows; elsewhere it reads once, few, many or a size class.

j_gene	abundance	d_gene	v_gene	CDR3nt	CDR3aa
TRBJ1-5	NA	TRBD1	TRBV19	TGTGCCAGTAGTGTTTCAGGGGGCAGTCAGCCCCAGCATTTT	CASSVSGGSQPQHF
TRBJ1-2	few	NA	TRBV5-6	TGTGCCAGCAGCGAGGACAGTAACTATGGCTACACCTTC	CASSEDSNYGYTF
TRBJ1-2	NA	NA	TRBV25-1	TGTGCCAGCAGTGAATGGGCTGACAGAGCTTCAATCTATGGCTACACCTTC	CASSEWADRASIYGYTF
TRBJ2-7	NA	NA	TRBV6-5	TGTGCCAGCAGTTGGAGGCATCAATACGAGCAGTACTTC	CASSWRHQYEQYF
TRBJ2-7	NA	NA	TRBV6-2/TRBV6-3	TGTGCCAGCAGTTCACGGACAGATTCCTACGAGCAGTACTTC	CASSSRTDSYEQYF
TRBJ1-1	few	TRBD1	TRBV2	TGTGCCAGCAGGGGATACAGGGGAAGGAACACTGAAGCTTTCTTT	CASRGYRGRNTEAFF
TRBJ2-5	NA	NA	TRBV10-3	TGTGCCACGGGGACCGGAGAGACCCAGTACTTC	CATGTGETQYF
TRBJ2-5	few	NA	TRBV28	TGTGCCAGCAGTCCCGACTCAATGGTAGAGACCCAGTACTTC	CASSPDSMVETQYF
TRBJ2-7	few	NA	TRBV28	TGTGCCAGCAGTTTATCCCTAGACTTTCTCGAGCAGTACTTC	CASSLSLDFLEQYF
TRBJ1-1	NA	TRBD1	TRBV2	TGTGCCAGCAGGCGGGACAGGGCGGTCCTAAGGGCTTTCTTT	CASRRDRAVLRAFF
TRBJ2-7	NA	TRBD2	TRBV20-1	TGCAGTGCTAGTACGGGACTAGGGATCTACGAGCAGTACTTC	CSASTGLGIYEQYF
TRBJ1-5	few	TRBD1	TRBV5-6	TGTGCCAGCAGCTTGGGACAGGGAGGGGGCCAGCCCCAGCATTTT	CASSLGQGGGQPQHF
TRBJ2-5	NA	TRBD2	TRBV7-2	TGTGCCAGCAGCTTCGCTAGCGGGGGGGCCGGCGAGACCCAGTACTTC	CASSFASGGAGETQYF
TRBJ1-4	NA	TRBD1	TRBV5-1	TGCGCCAGCAGCTTGGGACAGGGGGGCGATGAAAAACTGTTTTTT	CASSLGQGGDEKLFF
TRBJ2-3	NA	TRBD2	TRBV7-8	TGTGCCAGCAGCCCACTAGCGGGGCTACGCGATACGCAGTATTTT	CASSPLAGLRDTQYF
TRBJ1-2	few	NA	TRBV4-1	TGCGCCAGCAGCCAAGGCCGGGGCGACTATGGCTACACCTTC	CASSQGRGDYGYTF
TRBJ2-4	once	NA	TRBV15	TGTGCCACCAGGCCGGGACAGCGGGGGTCAGAGGACATTCAGTACTTC	CATRPGQRGSEDIQYF
TRBJ2-3	few	TRBD1	TRBV12-3/TRBV12-4	TGTGCCAGCTTACCGACAGGGTTAACAGATACGCAGTATTTT	CASLPTGLTDTQYF
TRBJ2-7	NA	TRBD2	TRBV19	TGTGCCAGTAAGGGCGGGAGGGGGACGTTGGACGAGCAGTACTTC	CASKGGRGTLDEQYF
TRBJ2-1	few	NA	TRBV12-3/TRBV12-4	TGTGCCAGCAGTTTAGGGCAACCCTACAATGAGCAGTTCTTC	CASSLGQPYNEQFF
TRBJ2-2	NA	NA	TRBV2	TGTGCCAGCAGTAATTCAGGGCCAGCGAACACCGGGGAGCTGTTTTTT	CASSNSGPANTGELFF
TRBJ1-5	few	NA	TRBV20-1	TGCAGTGCTAGAGATCTGGGACACCCTACGTCCGGGCCCCAGCATTTT	CSARDLGHPTSGPQHF
TRBJ1-1	few	NA	TRBV12-3/TRBV12-4	TGTGCCAGCAGTTTTGGGACGGGCACTGAAGCTTTCTTT	CASSFGTGTEAFF
TRBJ2-7	many	TRBD1	TRBV7-8	TGTGCCAGCAGCTTAACAGGGGTTGGCTACGAGCAGTACTTC	CASSLTGVGYEQYF
TRBJ2-7	NA	NA	TRBV6-8	TGTGCCAGCATATCGGGGGCCGAGCAGTACTTC	CASISGAEQYF
TRBJ2-7	NA	TRBD1	TRBV15	TGTGCCACCAGCAGCCCCGGCCGGGACAGTACCTACGAGCAGTACTTC	CATSSPGRDSTYEQYF
TRBJ1-1	few	NA	TRBV19	TGTGCCAGTAGTATAGGGGTCAGCGCTTTCTTT	CASSIGVSAFF
TRBJ2-3	once	TRBD2	TRBV6-6	TGTGCCAGCAGACGGACTAGCGGGGGCCCCACAGATACGCAGTATTTT	CASRRTSGGPTDTQYF
TRBJ2-7	many	NA	TRBV19	TGTGCCAGTAGTATCTCAACGGTCTCGAGGGAGCAGTACTTC	CASSISTVSREQYF
TRBJ2-1	many	TRBD2	TRBV7-2	TGTGCCAGCAGCATAGGACTAGCTGGAGACAATGAGCAGTTCTTC	CASSIGLAGDNEQFF
TRBJ1-4	NA	TRBD1	TRBV27	TGTGCCAGCAGTCTCATCAGGGGGACTAATGAAAAACTGTTTTTT	CASSLIRGTNEKLFF
TRBJ2-1	many	NA	TRBV7-9	TGTGCCAGCAGCTTAGTGCAGGGCCAGGGTGAGCAGTTCTTC	CASSLVQGQGEQFF
TRBJ1-1	few	NA	TRBV7-2	TGTGCCAGCAGCCAATTTTGGGGAGCGACGAACACTGAAGCTTTCTTT	CASSQFWGATNTEAFF
TRBJ2-7	few	TRBD2	TRBV6-1	TGTGCCAGCAGTGAAGCCGGGGGGGGTCTAGTAATCTACGAGCAGTACTTC	CASSEAGGGLVIYEQYF
TRBJ2-1	NA	TRBD2	TRBV4-2	TGTGCCAGCAGCCAAGCGGCGGGGGCCTACAATGAGCAGTTCTTC	CASSQAAGAYNEQFF
TRBJ2-3	few	TRBD1	TRBV4-1	TGCGCCAGCAGCCAAGGATGGACAGGGGGCACAGATACGCAGTATTTT	CASSQGWTGGTDTQYF
TRBJ1-1	NA	NA	TRBV7-4	TGTGCCAGCAGCTTATTAGTCAGGGGATGGGACACTGAAGCTTTCTTT	CASSLLVRGWDTEAFF
TRBJ2-5	NA	NA	TRBV7-9	TGTGCCAGCAGCCCAGGATTTAGTCCCAGTAGCACTTACCAAGAGACCCAGTACTTC	CASSPGFSPSSTYQETQYF
TRBJ2-1	few	TRBD2	TRBV20-1	TGCAGTGCTAGAGTCCCCCTAGCGGGGGACTACAATGAGCAGTTCTTC	CSARVPLAGDYNEQFF
TRBJ2-3	many	TRBD1	TRBV2	TGTGCCAGCAGGAAGGACAGGGCGGCAGATACGCAGTATTTT	CASRKDRAADTQYF
TRBJ1-1	NA	TRBD1	TRBV27	TGTGCCAGCAGTTTATCGGGACAGGGGATGACTGAAGCTTTCTTT	CASSLSGQGMTEAFF
TRBJ2-1	few	TRBD1	TRBV15	TGTGCCACCAGCAGCGACAGGGTCTCCTACAATGAGCAGTTCTTC	CATSSDRVSYNEQFF
TRBJ1-4	few	TRBD1	TRBV6-5	TGTGCCAGTAGAGGAGGGGGCGCGGAAAAACTGTTTTTT	CASRGGGAEKLFF
TRBJ2-1	NA	NA	TRBV4-1	TGCGCCAGCAGCCAGTTTGGGGTGGAGCAGTTCTTC	CASSQFGVEQFF
TRBJ2-5	NA	TRBD2	TRBV11-3	TGTGCCAGCAGCCCCGGACTAGCGGGGGGCCTGGGGCAAGAGACCCAGTACTTC	CASSPGLAGGLGQETQYF
TRBJ2-3	few	TRBD2	TRBV7-3	TGTGCCAGCAGCGCCCTAGCGGGGGAGGTAGATACGCAGTATTTT	CASSALAGEVDTQYF
TRBJ2-3	few	NA	TRBV12-3/TRBV12-4	TGTGCCAGCAGCCCAAACACAGATACGCAGTATTTT	CASSPNTDTQYF
TRBJ1-5	few	NA	TRBV4-1	TGCGCCAGCAGCCAAAGAAATAGCAATCAGCCCCAGCATTTT	CASSQRNSNQPQHF
TRBJ2-3	few	TRBD2	TRBV14	TGTGCCAGCAGCCAAACCGCGGTGCTAGCGGGGGACACAGATACGCAGTATTTT	CASSQTAVLAGDTDTQYF
TRBJ2-7	NA	NA	TRBV20-1	TGCAGTGCCAAACTACAGGGATCCTACGAGCAGTACTTC	CSAKLQGSYEQYF
TRBJ2-1	few	NA	TRBV2	TGTGCCAGCAGTACCTGGGGTACCGACTATGATGAGCAGTTCTTC	CASSTWGTDYDEQFF
TRBJ2-1	once	NA	TRBV4-2	TGTGCCAGCAGTCTGAAGGGGCAGGGCTCCTACAATGAGCAGTTCTTC	CASSLKGQGSYNEQFF
TRBJ2-1	few	NA	TRBV27	TGTGCCAGCAGTCACAGGGCGCCCTACAATGAGCAGTTCTTC	CASSHRAPYNEQFF
TRBJ2-7	few	NA	TRBV7-2	TGTGCCAGCAGCTTAGTGGACCACTACGAGCAGTACTTC	CASSLVDHYEQYF
TRBJ2-1	NA	NA	TRBV4-1	TGCGCCAGCAGCCAAGTGCCGGGACTTAACTACAATGAGCAGTTCTTC	CASSQVPGLNYNEQFF
TRBJ2-5	NA	TRBD2	TRBV20-1	TGCAGTGCCACTCCGTTGGGGAGCGGGGGTATGGCAGAGACCCAGTACTTC	CSATPLGSGGMAETQYF